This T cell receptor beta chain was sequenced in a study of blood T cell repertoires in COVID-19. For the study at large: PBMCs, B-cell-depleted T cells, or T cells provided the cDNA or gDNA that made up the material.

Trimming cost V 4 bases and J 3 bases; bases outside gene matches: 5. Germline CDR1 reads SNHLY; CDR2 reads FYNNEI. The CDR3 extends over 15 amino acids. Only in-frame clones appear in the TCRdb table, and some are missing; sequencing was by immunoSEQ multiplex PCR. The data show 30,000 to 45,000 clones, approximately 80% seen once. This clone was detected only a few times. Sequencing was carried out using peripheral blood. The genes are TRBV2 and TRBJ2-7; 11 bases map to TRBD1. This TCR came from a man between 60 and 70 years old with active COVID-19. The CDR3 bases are TGTGCCAGCAGTGGCCGGGACAGGGGGAGCTACGAGCAGTACTTC. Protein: CASSGRDRGSYEQYF.